The next 23 T cell receptor beta chains were all read from a single sample in a study of blood T cell repertoires in COVID-19. Generated by immunoSEQ multiplex PCR, the TCRdb table keeps only in-frame clones and is missing some. The data show about 210,000 clones, under 90% seen once. Input material: PBMCs or T cells enriched from blood (not recorded which). The receptors derive from a woman in her 50s with acute COVID-19.

The V gene is TRBV19, the J gene TRBJ2-3; TRBD1 matches at 7 bases. The CDR3 has 13 amino acids. Trimming cost V 5 bases and J 4 bases; bases outside gene matches: 3. Germline loops: CDR1 LNHDA, CDR2 SQIVND (reference sequence). CDR3 residues: CASSPDRADTQYF. In DNA, the CDR3 is TGTGCCAGTAGTCCAGACAGGGCAGATACGCAGTATTTT.

V is TRBV5-1 and J is TRBJ2-7; TRBD2 matches at 10 bases. The V segment lost 2 bases and the J segment 5 bases; nucleotides outside the gene matches: 4. CDR1 and CDR2 from the germline V gene are SGHRS and YFSETQ. The CDR3 has 14 amino acids. This chain's CDR3 is CASSFGLAADEQYF. In DNA form, the CDR3 reads TGCGCCAGCAGCTTCGGACTAGCGGCTGACGAGCAGTACTTC.

This chain joins TRBV19 and TRBJ2-2, with TRBD1 identical over 9 bases. V trimming: 6 bases; J trimming: 4 bases; junction bases outside the gene matches: 12. This CDR3 is 17 amino acids long. Germline assignment: CDR1 LNHDA and CDR2 SQIVND (reference sequence). CDR3 protein: CASSRRGQGSTTGELFF. In DNA form, the CDR3 reads TGTGCCAGTAGCCGCAGGGGACAGGGTTCGACCACCGGGGAGCTGTTTTTT.

This clone has just one count. This chain joins TRBV28 and TRBJ2-5; D is unresolved. Germline V gene lookup returns CDR1 MDHEN and CDR2 SYDVKM. The CDR3 is 15 residues long. V lost 1 base and J lost 2, with 11 bases in between. The CDR3 bases are TGTGCCAGCAGTTTATTCATCACAGCACAAGAGACCCAGTACTTC. Protein product: CASSLFITAQETQYF.

The V and J genes are TRBV2 and TRBJ2-3; D is possibly TRBD2 (6 bases). V shed 7 bases and J shed 2 bases, with 10 bases lying between them. CDR1 is SNHLY and CDR2 is FYNNEI in the germline V gene. The CDR3 is 13 amino acids. The CDR3 DNA reads as TGTGCCAGCACTCGGGAGATCACAGATACGCAGTATTTT. It yields the protein CASTREITDTQYF.

This clone was recorded many times. V usage is TRBV5-1 and J usage is TRBJ2-6, with TRBD1 identical over 8 bases. Germline-derived CDR1 and CDR2 are SGHRS and YFSETQ. Trimming removed 0 bases from V and 2 bases from J; junction bases left unmatched: 4. The CDR3 extends over 17 amino acids. The CDR3 loop is CASSLVSGGAGANVLTF. The CDR3 DNA reads as TGCGCCAGCAGCTTGGTCTCAGGGGGCGCTGGGGCCAACGTCCTGACTTTC.

The chain has TRBV5-1 and TRBJ2-3; D uncertain. CDR3 length equals 14 residues. The V end was cut by 2 bases, the J end by 2 bases, with 9 bases between. CDR1 is SGHRS, CDR2 YFSETQ, per germline. The chain's CDR3 is CASSLNRPTDTQYF. The CDR3 nucleotides read TGCGCCAGCAGCTTAAACAGACCCACAGATACGCAGTATTTT.

The rearrangement joins TRBV7-8 to TRBJ1-4, with D possibly being TRBD1 (5 bases). The ends were cut back, 3 bases at V and 7 bases at J, with 12 bases in the middle. Germline V gene lookup returns CDR1 SGHVS and CDR2 FQNEAQ. The CDR3 covers 14 residues. The CDR3 DNA sequence: TGTGCCAGCAGCTTTCAGGCAGGGCGTGAAAAACTGTTTTTT. Residues: CASSFQAGREKLFF.

This chain joins TRBV5-1 and TRBJ2-5, with D tentatively TRBD2 (6 bases). Germline lookup yields CDR1 SGHRS and CDR2 YFSETQ. The CDR3 is made up of 15 amino acids. The V gene lost 1 base and the J gene lost 2 bases, with 12 bases spanning the gap. The CDR3 coding sequence is TGCGCCAGCAGCTTGTTGGGACTGCCTCAAGAGACCCAGTACTTC. It codes for CASSLLGLPQETQYF.

This chain connects TRBV6-2 or TRBV6-3 to TRBJ2-1; 7 bases agree with TRBD2. CDR1 is MNHEY, CDR2 SVGEGT, per germline. The CDR3 consists of 13 residues. The J segment lost 7 bases and the V segment lost 8 bases, leaving 8 bases of the junction unmatched. The CDR3 bases are TGTGCCAGCCGCCCGAGCGGGGCGAATGAGCAGTTCTTC. Amino acids: CASRPSGANEQFF.

Here the CDR3 reads CASSDLQGADTQYF. The CDR3 DNA reads as TGTGCCAGCAGTGATTTACAGGGCGCAGATACGCAGTATTTT. The genes are TRBV2 and TRBJ2-3; weak D call: TRBD1 (6 bases). Germline V CDR1 and CDR2: SNHLY, FYNNEI. This CDR3 is built from 14 residues. Trimming cost V 3 bases and J 4 bases, with 11 bases left between them.

J is TRBJ1-5 and V is TRBV7-9, with 10 bases aligning to TRBD1. The CDR3 consists of 16 residues. Trimming cost V 4 bases and J 1 base; bases outside gene matches: 4. Germline-derived CDR1 and CDR2 are SEHNR and FQNEAQ (reference sequence). Here the CDR3 reads CASSSGTGASNQPQHF. The CDR3 region has the DNA TGTGCCAGCAGCTCCGGGACAGGGGCGAGCAATCAGCCCCAGCATTTT.

About this clone itself: The same CDR3 is also encoded by other DNA sequences in this sample. This chain uses TRBV28 with TRBJ2-7; no definite D call. Germline values: CDR1 MDHEN, CDR2 SYDVKM. CDR3 length: 11 amino acids. V lost 5 bases, J lost 3 bases, and 5 bases lay in between. CDR3 nucleotides: TGTGCCAGCAGTGGGCACTACGAGCAGTACTTC. Residues: CASSGHYEQYF.

The rearrangement links TRBV5-5 to TRBJ2-7, with TRBD2 matching 7 bases. The CDR3 spans 14 residues. Germline values: CDR1 SGHKS, CDR2 YYEKEE (reference sequence). With 4 bases clipped from V and 2 bases from J, the junction kept 6 bases outside the gene matches. The CDR3 loop reads CASSITGGPYEQYF. The CDR3 DNA follows: TGTGCCAGCAGCATAACGGGGGGACCCTACGAGCAGTACTTC. The whole variable domain, remainder taken from reference TRBV5-5 and TRBJ2-7, is DAGVTQSPTHLIKTRGQQVTLRCSPISGHKSVSWYQQVLGQGPQFIFQYYEKEERGRGNFPDRFSARQFPNYSSELNVNALLLGDSALYLCASSITGGPYEQYFGPGTRLTVT.

The sample holds one count of this clone. The genes are TRBV6-5 and TRBJ2-1; TRBD1 matches at 8 bases. The germline V gene has CDR1 MNHEY and CDR2 SVGAGI. V gave up 10 bases and J gave up 4 bases; unmatched junction bases: 9. The CDR3 extends over 14 amino acids. CDR3 nucleotides: TGTGCCACACAGGGGGGTCAGGGGTACAATGAGCAGTTCTTC. It translates to CATQGGQGYNEQFF.

There are a few counts of this clone. J is TRBJ1-2 and V is TRBV12-3 or TRBV12-4, with D unresolved. Deletions cut 5 bases from V and 7 bases from J, with 8 bases between. The CDR3 is 11 residues long. The CDR3 DNA is TGTGCCAGCAGTCTGGGGAGTGGCTACACCTTC. As protein: CASSLGSGYTF.

The J gene is TRBJ2-7, the V gene TRBV6-2 or TRBV6-3; no firm D call. The CDR3 is 12 amino acids. Between the trimmed V and J ends, which lost 4 bases and 2 bases, there was a span of 6 bases. Germline V CDR1 and CDR2: MNHEY, SVGEGT. CDR3 DNA: TGTGCCAGCAGTTCGGTCACCTACGAGCAGTACTTC. Protein product: CASSSVTYEQYF.

This clone turned up a few times. The V call is TRBV29-1, the J call TRBJ1-2; D unclear. Germline V CDR1 and CDR2: SQVTM, ANQGSEA. This CDR3 has 14 residues. V was trimmed by 3 bases and J by 4 bases, leaving 15 bases between them. Here the CDR3 reads CSVDRGKGPYGYTF. The CDR3 DNA reads TGCAGCGTTGATCGCGGTAAAGGCCCCTATGGCTACACCTTC. Combining the CDR3 with reference TRBV29-1 and TRBJ1-2 gives the whole variable domain SAVISQKPSRDICQRGTSLTIQCQVDSQVTMMFWYRQQPGQSLTLIATANQGSEATYESGFVIDKFPISRPNLTFSTLTVSNMSPEDSSIYLCSVDRGKGPYGYTFGSGTRLTVV.

This clone was observed a few times. CDR3 bases: TGTGCCAGCTCCCTCTCGTACCAAGAGACCCAGTACTTC. Encoded protein: CASSLSYQETQYF. The rearrangement uses TRBV18 and TRBJ2-5; D ambiguous. This CDR3 has 13 residues. Trimming took 6 bases from V and 0 from J, leaving 8 bases between them. Germline V gene lookup returns CDR1 KGHSH and CDR2 LQKENI.

V gene TRBV10-1 combines with J gene TRBJ2-7; TRBD2 matches 11 bases. CDR1 and CDR2 (germline): WNHNN, SYGVQD (reference sequence). The CDR3 loop spans 15 amino acids. V shed 7 bases, J shed 2 bases, and the junction held 7 bases outside the gene matches. The CDR3 DNA follows: TGCGCCAGCAATCTGACTAGCGGGGAGACCTACGAGCAGTACTTC. This encodes CASNLTSGETYEQYF.

This rearrangement joins TRBV11-3 to TRBJ2-1; 8 positions match TRBD2. The germline V gene encodes CDR1 SGHNT and CDR2 YENEEA. The CDR3 sequence is 14 residues long. With V trimmed by 5 bases and J by 9 bases, 9 bases remained unmatched. The CDR3 nucleotides are TGTGCCAGCAGCCCTGAGCGGGAGTCGGGTGAGCAGTTCTTC. It is translated as CASSPERESGEQFF.

This rearrangement joins TRBV19 to TRBJ1-1; perhaps TRBD1 as D (6 bases). V was shortened by 3 bases and J by 11 bases, with 13 bases between the two germline ends. The CDR3 is 12 residues long. The germline V gene encodes CDR1 LNHDA and CDR2 SQIVND (reference sequence). CDR3 residues: CASSIRGLGAFF. As DNA, the CDR3 is TGTGCCAGTAGTATCAGGGGTCTGGGTGCTTTCTTT.

CDR3 sequence: CASSFLATGYEQYF. CDR3 nucleotide sequence: TGTGCCAGCAGTTTTCTCGCGACAGGGTACGAGCAGTACTTC. The chain employs TRBV28 and TRBJ2-7, with 7 bases fitting TRBD1. Trimming at V came to 3 bases and at J to 4 bases, leaving 6 bases not matched to a gene. This CDR3 contains 14 residues. Germline CDR1 and CDR2: MDHEN and SYDVKM.